The 32 T cell receptor beta chains in this list originate from one sample, sequenced in a study of identical twins. TCRdb processed the 5' RACE reads anew with MiXCR; each CDR3 protein has one entry. In the table there are some 1,600,000 distinct CDR3 sequences, under 35% of which are singletons. The sample taken for sequencing was cord blood. All receptors come from a newborn girl in good health.

The table lists this clonotype with a few counts. The chain carries TRBV28 and TRBJ2-4, with 7 bases matching TRBD1. CDR3 length: 11 amino acids. Germline V CDR1 and CDR2: MDHEN, SYDVKM. The V and J ends lost 8 bases and 8 bases, in that order; junction bases with no gene match: 3. CDR3 loop: CASYRGDIQYF. The CDR3 bases are TGTGCCAGCTACAGGGGTGACATTCAGTACTTC.

The genes are TRBV20-1 and TRBJ2-4; D might be TRBD1 (6 bases). Germline V CDR1 and CDR2: DFQATT, SNEGSKA (reference sequence). V was clipped by 3 bases and J by 13 bases, with 13 bases between them. The CDR3 contains 11 residues. The CDR3 sequence is CSASRDNEQYF. CDR3 nucleotides: TGCAGTGCTAGCAGGGACAATGAGCAGTACTTC.

V usage is TRBV4-2 and J usage is TRBJ2-4; the match to TRBD1 covers 9 bases. Germline V gene lookup returns CDR1 LGHNA and CDR2 YNFKEQ. J was trimmed by 3 bases and V by 6 bases; bases with no gene match: 12. The CDR3 covers 17 residues. This CDR3 reads CASSPGTGGGGKNIQYF. The CDR3 DNA reads as TGTGCCAGCAGTCCGGGCACAGGGGGCGGAGGCAAAAACATTCAGTACTTC.

The CDR3 spells CASSLGKTSGPLYEQYF. DNA for the CDR3: TGTGCCAGCAGCTTGGGAAAGACTAGCGGCCCTCTCTACGAGCAGTACTTC. The chain carries TRBV5-6 and TRBJ2-5, with 9 bases fitting TRBD2. The J call may be mistaken, given a closer DNA end match to TRBJ2-7. The germline V gene has CDR1 SGHDT and CDR2 YYEEEE. The CDR3 runs 17 residues.

V is TRBV27 and J is TRBJ2-5; 7 bases are shared with TRBD1. CDR1 is MNHEY, CDR2 SMNVEV, per germline (reference sequence). This CDR3 spans 13 amino acids. J gave up 5 bases and V 6 bases, and 6 bases lay outside the gene matches. The CDR3 reads CASRPGQLETQYF. CDR3 DNA sequence: TGTGCCAGCAGACCGGGACAGTTGGAGACCCAGTACTTC.

This clonotype was seen a few times. This sequence joins TRBV24-1 and TRBJ2-2; D is ambiguous. Trimming took off 4 bases at V and 3 bases at J, with 8 bases between the two ends. There are 14 residues in the CDR3. Germline V CDR1 and CDR2: KGHDR, SFDVKD. CDR3 residues: CATSEPSDTGELFF. The CDR3 bases are TGTGCCACCAGTGAACCCTCTGACACCGGGGAGCTGTTTTTT.

The V call is TRBV20-1, the J call TRBJ2-7, with TRBD1 identical over 7 bases. Germline CDR1 is DFQATT and CDR2 is SNEGSKA (reference sequence). The V segment lost 6 bases and the J segment 0 bases; nucleotides outside the gene matches: 8. This CDR3 contains 14 residues. CDR3 loop: CSARTGQVSYEQYF. In DNA, the CDR3 is TGCAGTGCCCGAACCGGACAGGTCTCCTACGAGCAGTACTTC.

This clonotype has just a few counts. This chain connects TRBV7-2 to TRBJ1-4; D gene uncertain. Germline CDR1 is SGHTA and CDR2 is FQGNSA. V lost 1 base and J lost 4, with 7 bases in between. This CDR3 has 14 residues. The CDR3 DNA reads as TGTGCCAGCAGCTTAGTTCGCCGTAATGAAAAACTGTTTTTT. Translation: CASSLVRRNEKLFF.

In its sample, this clonotype was seen a few times. The rearrangement uses TRBV18 and TRBJ2-3; 7 positions agree with TRBD1. Germline loops: CDR1 KGHSH, CDR2 LQKENI. V lost 3 bases to trimming and J lost 0 bases; unmatched junction nucleotides: 15. This CDR3 comprises 19 residues. CDR3 sequence (DNA): TGTGCCAGCTCACCGGCCCGGGACAGCCACCTCACTAGCACAGATACGCAGTATTTT. This codes for CASSPARDSHLTSTDTQYF.

This clonotype was observed many times. A read error may account for a junction end that differs from germline. The rearrangement uses TRBV5-1 and TRBJ1-5; unclear D gene. This CDR3 has 13 residues. Germline V gives CDR1 SGHRS, CDR2 YFSETQ. Here the CDR3 DNA reads TGTGCCAGCAGCTTAGAAGTTAATCAGCCCCAGCATTTT. Protein product: CASSLEVNQPQHF.

The V and J genes are TRBV12-3 or TRBV12-4 and TRBJ2-3, with D possibly TRBD2 on 7 matching bases. The CDR3 totals 16 residues. V lost 3 bases, J lost 5 bases, and 18 bases lay in between. The CDR3 coding sequence is TGTGCCAGCAGTTTTTATCGGGGGGCCAAGGTAGATACGCAGTATTTT. Translated, it gives CASSFYRGAKVDTQYF.

A few counts support this clonotype. The gene calls are TRBV20-1 and TRBJ2-5, with 7 bases lining up with TRBD1. From germline, CDR1 is DFQATT and CDR2 SNEGSKA (reference sequence). The CDR3 has 12 residues. DNA for the CDR3: TGCTCCCCCCGGGACAGAAAAGAGACCCAGTACTTC. This translates into CSPRDRKETQYF.

This clonotype has more than one count but fewer than ten. The CDR3 region is CASSSPREGSSLYNEQFF. The CDR3, as DNA: TGTGCCAGCAGTTCCCCTAGAGAGGGGTCCTCCCTGTACAATGAGCAGTTCTTC. This chain links TRBV28 with TRBJ2-1; D may correspond to TRBD1 or TRBD2 (5 bases each). Trimming cost V 4 bases and J 4 bases, with 23 bases left between them. This CDR3 contains 18 residues. In germline, CDR1 is MDHEN, CDR2 SYDVKM. Drawing the rest from reference TRBV28 and TRBJ2-1, the complete variable domain is DVKVTQSSRYLVKRTGEKVFLECVQDMDHENMFWYRQDPGLGLRLIYFSYDVKMKEKGDIPEGYSVSREKKERFSLILESASTNQTSMYLCASSSPREGSSLYNEQFFGPGTRLTVL.

This clonotype was picked up one time. The chain uses TRBV7-6 and TRBJ2-5; 7 bases line up with TRBD1. TRBJ2-7 explains the end of the DNA better; the J call may be wrong. The germline V gene has CDR1 SGHVS and CDR2 FNYEAQ. The CDR3 is 15 residues long. The CDR3 coding sequence is TGTGCCAGCAGCTTAGCGCGACAGGGTAGTAGCGAGCAGTACTTC. The encoded protein is CASSLARQGSSEQYF.

This clonotype was observed at least ten times. The chain employs TRBV3-1 and TRBJ1-2, with TRBD1 as a possible D gene (5 bases). This CDR3 region has 15 residues. V was clipped by 4 bases and J by 4 bases, with 16 bases between them. CDR1 is LGHDT, CDR2 YNNKEL, per germline (reference sequence). The CDR3 sequence is CASSPIPQATYGYTF. Written as DNA, the CDR3 is TGTGCCAGCAGCCCGATTCCACAGGCCACCTATGGCTACACCTTC. Full variable domain (rest looked up from reference TRBV3-1 and TRBJ1-2): DTAVSQTPKYLVTQMGNDKSIKCEQNLGHDTMYWYKQDSKKFLKIMFSYNNKELIINETVPNRFSPKSPDKAHLNLHINSLELGDSAVYFCASSPIPQATYGYTFGSGTRLTVV.

V and J are TRBV10-3 and TRBJ2-1, with D possibly being TRBD1 (6 bases). V lost 4 bases to trimming and J lost 4 bases, with 14 bases between them. Germline loops: CDR1 ENHRY, CDR2 SYGVKD. This CDR3 contains 15 residues. In DNA, the CDR3 is TGTGCCATCAGTGGACAGGACTTACAGTACAATGAGCAGTTCTTC. It specifies CAISGQDLQYNEQFF.

The rearrangement joins TRBV2 to TRBJ2-7; D may correspond to TRBD1 or TRBD2 (5 bases each). The end of the DNA aligns better with TRBJ2-5, so the J call may be wrong. In germline, CDR1 is SNHLY, CDR2 FYNNEI. The CDR3 spans 14 residues. The CDR3 sequence: CASRSGRGQETQYF. In DNA form, the CDR3 reads TGTGCCAGCAGGAGCGGTAGGGGACAAGAGACCCAGTACTTC.

The rearrangement joins TRBV5-4 to TRBJ2-4; 7 bases align to TRBD2. The tail of the sequence fits TRBJ2-7 better, so the J call may be wrong. CDR1 is SGHNT, CDR2 YYREEE, per germline (reference sequence). The CDR3 has 14 residues. DNA of the CDR3: TGTGCCAGCAGCTTGGGCGGGAGCTGGCACGAGCAGTACTTC. Translating gives CASSLGGSWHEQYF.

This rearrangement joins TRBV24-1 to TRBJ2-1, with 9 bases matching TRBD1. Germline loops: CDR1 KGHDR, CDR2 SFDVKD. Trimming took 3 bases from V and 6 from J; bases not matched to a gene: 11. This CDR3 is built from 17 residues. This CDR3 reads CATSDPGQGSVGNEQFF. DNA for the CDR3: TGTGCCACCAGTGATCCGGGACAGGGTTCGGTCGGCAATGAGCAGTTCTTC.

The chain has TRBV7-8 and TRBJ2-5, with a tentative D call TRBD2 (6 bases). The germline CDR1 and CDR2 sequences are SGHVS and FQNEAQ. The CDR3 sequence is 14 residues long. The germline V and J ends were trimmed by 4 bases and 5 bases, with 14 bases remaining between them. This CDR3 is CASSSLEGPETQYF. CDR3 nucleotides: TGTGCCAGCAGCTCCCTGGAGGGGCCGGAGACCCAGTACTTC.

Comments on this clonotype: One junction end does not reproduce the germline sequence, and a read error may be involved. V is TRBV29-1 and J is TRBJ1-2; D perhaps matches TRBD1 (6 bases). The germline V gene encodes CDR1 SQVTM and CDR2 ANQGSEA. The length of the CDR3 is 16 residues. CDR3 sequence (DNA): TGCAGCGTTGAACCCACAGGGTCGAGGCTTAACTGTGGCTACACCTTC. Protein: CSVEPTGSRLNCGYTF.

The genes are TRBV7-9 and TRBJ1-5; possible D gene TRBD1, 6 bases. V was clipped by 1 base and J by 6 bases, with 10 bases between them. This CDR3 is built from 14 residues. Germline V gene lookup returns CDR1 SEHNR and CDR2 FQNEAQ (reference sequence). This CDR3 reads CASSLGAGVQPQHF. Written as DNA, the CDR3 is TGTGCCAGCAGCTTAGGGGCAGGGGTTCAGCCCCAGCATTTT.

The sample holds a few counts of this clonotype. The rearrangement joins TRBV6-5 to TRBJ2-3; 13 bases match TRBD2. This CDR3 is built from 18 residues. Germline trimming cut 5 bases from V and 5 bases from J; bases unmatched to any gene: 13. Germline V gives CDR1 MNHEY, CDR2 SVGAGI. DNA for the CDR3: TGTGCCAGCAGTACCGACCAACTAGCGGGAGGGCTCGGAGATACGCAGTATTTT. Amino acids: CASSTDQLAGGLGDTQYF.

The V gene is TRBV20-1, the J gene TRBJ1-1; possible D gene TRBD1, 5 bases. CDR1 and CDR2 from the germline V gene are DFQATT and SNEGSKA (reference sequence). The CDR3 covers 19 residues. The germline V and J ends were trimmed by 3 bases and 7 bases, with 33 bases remaining between them. The CDR3 reads CSASAQNPRGTSISLEAFF. The DNA for the CDR3 is TGCAGTGCTAGTGCGCAAAACCCCCGCGGGACCTCTATTTCCCTTGAAGCTTTCTTT.

This rearrangement joins TRBV5-6 to TRBJ1-5, with TRBD1 matching over 8 bases. Trimming at V came to 1 base and at J to 7 bases, leaving 10 bases not matched to a gene. Germline V gene sequence: CDR1 SGHDT, CDR2 YYEEEE. The CDR3 extends over 16 amino acids. The CDR3 DNA sequence: TGTGCCAGCAGCTTGCCTCGGGGGACAGGACAACAGCCCCAGCATTTT. Translation: CASSLPRGTGQQPQHF.

Worth noting for this clonotype: Only one base separates this from a far larger clonotype, so it likely reflects a read error. The chain joins TRBV5-1 to TRBJ2-7; 9 bases map to TRBD1. This CDR3 contains 12 residues. Germline CDR1 SGHRS, CDR2 YFSETQ. In nucleotides, the CDR3 is TGCGCCCGCAGCTTGGACAGGGGCGAGCAGTACTTC. It is translated as CARSLDRGEQYF.

V gene TRBV9 combines with J gene TRBJ2-7; 8 bases match TRBD1. Germline V gene lookup returns CDR1 SGDLS and CDR2 YYNGEE. J gave up 2 bases and V 0 bases, and 7 bases lay outside the gene matches. The CDR3 runs 16 residues. The CDR3 loop reads CASSVGAGQGTYEQYF. CDR3 nucleotides: TGTGCCAGCAGCGTAGGGGCAGGACAGGGTACCTACGAGCAGTACTTC.

The J gene is TRBJ2-1, the V gene TRBV24-1; possibly TRBD2 for D (5 bases). CDR1 is KGHDR, CDR2 SFDVKD, per germline. The CDR3 spans 12 residues. V dropped 6 bases and J dropped 9 bases, with 11 bases sitting between them. CDR3 protein: CATSLYGSEQFF. The CDR3 DNA follows: TGTGCCACCAGTTTGTATGGGAGTGAGCAGTTCTTC.

This chain connects TRBV9 to TRBJ2-1; perhaps TRBD2 as D (6 bases). The CDR3 loop spans 17 amino acids. Germline CDR1 and CDR2: SGDLS and YYNGEE. V lost 4 bases, J lost 0 bases, and 17 bases lay in between. CDR3 loop: CASSRDFAPSSYNEQFF. DNA for the CDR3: TGTGCCAGCAGCCGGGACTTCGCACCGTCCTCCTACAATGAGCAGTTCTTC.

The rearrangement links TRBV11-2 to TRBJ2-7; the match to TRBD2 covers 14 bases. CDR1 SGHAT and CDR2 FQNNGV come from the germline V gene. Trimming took 5 bases from V and 1 from J; bases not matched to a gene: 25. This CDR3 region has 23 residues. CDR3 sequence: CASSDSLPGLAGADLSSSYEQYF. CDR3 in DNA: TGTGCCAGCAGCGATAGCCTGCCGGGACTAGCGGGGGCCGATCTTTCCTCGTCCTACGAGCAGTACTTC.

This clonotype was detected a few times. This CDR3 reads CSARETGWYGYTF. Here the CDR3 DNA reads TGCAGTGCTAGAGAGACAGGGTGGTATGGCTACACCTTC. V gene TRBV20-1 combines with J gene TRBJ1-2, with 7 bases lining up with TRBD1. Germline V gene data show CDR1 as DFQATT and CDR2 as SNEGSKA (reference sequence). This CDR3 contains 13 residues. J was trimmed by 5 bases and V by 0 bases; bases with no gene match: 3.

This chain joins TRBV27 and TRBJ2-3; D gene uncertain. CDR3 length equals 16 residues. Germline V CDR1 and CDR2: MNHEY, SMNVEV (reference sequence). Deletions cut 2 bases from V and 6 bases from J, with 18 bases between. The CDR3 loop reads CASSLNRMDRWDTQYF. The CDR3 nucleotides are TGTGCCAGCAGTTTAAATCGAATGGACCGATGGGATACGCAGTATTTT.